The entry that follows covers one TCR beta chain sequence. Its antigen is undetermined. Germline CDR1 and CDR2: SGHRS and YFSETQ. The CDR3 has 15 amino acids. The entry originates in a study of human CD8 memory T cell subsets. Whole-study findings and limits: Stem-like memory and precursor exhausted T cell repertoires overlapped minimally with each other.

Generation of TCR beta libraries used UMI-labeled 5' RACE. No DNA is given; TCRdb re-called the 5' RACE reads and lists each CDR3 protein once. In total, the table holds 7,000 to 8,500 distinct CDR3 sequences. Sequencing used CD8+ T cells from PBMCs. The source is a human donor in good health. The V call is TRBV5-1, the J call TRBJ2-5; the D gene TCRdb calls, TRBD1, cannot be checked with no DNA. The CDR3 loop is CASSLDGTGQETQYF.